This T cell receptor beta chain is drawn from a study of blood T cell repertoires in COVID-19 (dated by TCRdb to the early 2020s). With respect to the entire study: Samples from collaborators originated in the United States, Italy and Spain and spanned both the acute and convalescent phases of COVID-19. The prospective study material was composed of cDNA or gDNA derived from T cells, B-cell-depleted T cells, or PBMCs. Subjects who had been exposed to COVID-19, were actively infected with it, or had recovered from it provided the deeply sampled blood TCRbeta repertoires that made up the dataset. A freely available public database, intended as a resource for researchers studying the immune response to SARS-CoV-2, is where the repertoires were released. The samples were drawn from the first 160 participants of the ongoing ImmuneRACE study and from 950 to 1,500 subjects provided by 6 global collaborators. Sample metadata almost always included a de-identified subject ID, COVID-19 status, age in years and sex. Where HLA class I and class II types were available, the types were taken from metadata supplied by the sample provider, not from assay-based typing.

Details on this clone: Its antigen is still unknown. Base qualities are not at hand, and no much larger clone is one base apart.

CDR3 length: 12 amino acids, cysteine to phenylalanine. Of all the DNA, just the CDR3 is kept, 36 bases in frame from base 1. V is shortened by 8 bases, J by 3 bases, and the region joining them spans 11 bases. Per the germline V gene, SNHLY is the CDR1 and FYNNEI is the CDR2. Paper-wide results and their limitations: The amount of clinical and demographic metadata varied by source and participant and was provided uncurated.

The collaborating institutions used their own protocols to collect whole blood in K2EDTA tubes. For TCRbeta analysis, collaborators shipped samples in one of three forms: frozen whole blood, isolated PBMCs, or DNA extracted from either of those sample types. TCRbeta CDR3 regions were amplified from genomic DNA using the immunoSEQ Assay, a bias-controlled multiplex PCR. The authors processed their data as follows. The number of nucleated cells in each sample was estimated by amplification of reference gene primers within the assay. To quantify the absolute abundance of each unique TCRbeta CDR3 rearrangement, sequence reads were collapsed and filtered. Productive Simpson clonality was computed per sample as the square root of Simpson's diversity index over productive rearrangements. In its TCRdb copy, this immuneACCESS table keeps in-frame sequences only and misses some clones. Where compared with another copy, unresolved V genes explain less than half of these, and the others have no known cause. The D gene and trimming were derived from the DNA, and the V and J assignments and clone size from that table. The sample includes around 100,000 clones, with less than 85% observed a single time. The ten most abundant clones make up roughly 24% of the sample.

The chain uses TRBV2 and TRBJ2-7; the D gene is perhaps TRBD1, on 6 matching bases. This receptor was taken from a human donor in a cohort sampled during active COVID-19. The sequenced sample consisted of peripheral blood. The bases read TGTGCCAGCTCGGACAGTAGCTACGAGCAGTACTTC. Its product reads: CASSDSSYEQYF.